The 25 T cell receptor beta chains given below trace back to one sample, sequenced in a study of OX40 agonist ivuxolimab in advanced cancers. Produced via immunoSEQ multiplex PCR; TCRdb's table is partial and in-frame only. Of 55,000 to 80,000 clones in the sample, around 80% were seen once. The specimen comprised CD4+ or CD8+ T cells sorted from blood, sampled in a trial of the OX40 agonist ivuxolimab. The source of these receptors is an adult with an advanced solid tumor such as melanoma, head and neck, liver or kidney cancer.

This chain joins TRBV6-6 and TRBJ2-5, with TRBD1 matching 9 bases. V was clipped by 6 bases and J by 2 bases; unmatched bases: 4. Germline V CDR1 and CDR2: MNHNY, SVGAGI (reference sequence). The length of the CDR3 is 14 residues. The chain's CDR3 is CASRGQGFQETQYF. The CDR3 DNA reads TGTGCCAGCAGGGGACAGGGCTTTCAAGAGACCCAGTACTTC.

The chain uses TRBV5-5 and TRBJ2-7; no definite D call. The CDR3 loop spans 14 amino acids. The V end was cut by 1 base, the J end by 3 bases, with 11 bases between. Germline-derived CDR1 and CDR2 are SGHKS and YYEKEE (reference sequence). DNA for the CDR3: TGTGCCAGCAGCTTGCGACTGACGGACTACGAGCAGTACTTC. Translating it yields CASSLRLTDYEQYF.

The V call is TRBV4-2, the J call TRBJ2-1; D ambiguous. CDR1 is LGHNA and CDR2 is YNFKEQ in the germline V gene. The V end was cut by 0 bases, the J end by 3 bases, with 6 bases between. This CDR3 contains 14 residues. The CDR3 region is CASSQDSSYNEQFF. DNA of the CDR3: TGTGCCAGCAGCCAAGACTCCAGCTACAATGAGCAGTTCTTC.

The V gene is TRBV14, the J gene TRBJ1-6, with 7 bases that match TRBD1. The length of the CDR3 is 15 residues. The junction had 6 bases not matched to a gene; V was cut back by 1 base and J by 9 bases. Germline CDR1 SGHDN, CDR2 FVKESK. The CDR3 loop reads CASSQALGQASPLHF. The CDR3 DNA follows: TGTGCCAGCAGCCAAGCGCTAGGACAGGCTTCACCCCTCCACTTT.

V and J are TRBV5-1 and TRBJ1-3; D uncertain. Germline CDR1 reads SGHRS; CDR2 reads YFSETQ. Trimming shortened V by 3 bases and J by 0 bases, and 10 bases separated the two germline ends. This CDR3 is 15 amino acids long. Written as DNA, the CDR3 is TGCGCCAGCAGCTCCGGACTGGACTCTGGAAACACCATATATTTT. The encoded protein is CASSSGLDSGNTIYF.

In its sample, this clone was seen a few times. This rearrangement joins TRBV9 to TRBJ2-3; 7 bases map to TRBD1. Germline CDR1 reads SGDLS; CDR2 reads YYNGEE. The CDR3 spans 16 residues. J gave up 0 bases and V 4 bases, and 8 bases lay outside the gene matches. CDR3 region: CASSLSQGWSTDTQYF. CDR3 sequence (DNA): TGTGCCAGCAGCCTTTCACAGGGGTGGAGCACAGATACGCAGTATTTT.

This clone was recorded once. The chain combines TRBV7-9 with TRBJ2-7; D is unresolved. The CDR3 runs 15 residues. Germline V gene lookup returns CDR1 SEHNR and CDR2 FQNEAQ (reference sequence). V lost 5 bases and J lost 6, with 20 bases in between. The CDR3 bases are TGTGCCAGCAGCCCTATGGCCAGTGTCATCGGCGAGCAGTACTTC. It specifies CASSPMASVIGEQYF. The whole variable domain, filled in from reference TRBV7-9 and TRBJ2-7, reads DTGVSQNPRHKITKRGQNVTFRCDPISEHNRLYWYRQTLGQGPEFLTYFQNEAQLEKSRLLSDRFSAERPKGSFSTLEIQRTEQGDSAMYLCASSPMASVIGEQYFGPGTRLTVT.

This chain connects TRBV30 to TRBJ2-2; 12 bases align to TRBD2. Per the germline V gene, CDR1 is GTSNPN and CDR2 is SVGIG (reference sequence). V gave up 4 bases and J gave up 1 base; unmatched junction bases: 1. CDR3 length: 15 residues. CDR3 amino acids: CAWKTSGGNTGELFF. DNA for the CDR3: TGTGCCTGGAAGACTAGCGGGGGGAACACCGGGGAGCTGTTTTTT.

This sequence joins TRBV6-5 and TRBJ2-7; D gene uncertain. Germline-derived CDR1 and CDR2 are MNHEY and SVGAGI. The CDR3 is 14 amino acids. Trimming removed 2 bases from V and 0 bases from J, with 8 bases in between. The CDR3 reads CASSYRVTSYEQYF. The CDR3 nucleotides are TGTGCCAGCAGTTACAGGGTAACCTCCTACGAGCAGTACTTC.

This sequence joins TRBV30 and TRBJ2-2; 10 bases are a match to TRBD1. CDR3 length equals 16 residues. With 7 bases clipped from V and 4 bases from J, the junction kept 12 bases outside the gene matches. Per the germline V gene, CDR1 is GTSNPN and CDR2 is SVGIG (reference sequence). CDR3 residues: CASTRRQGAITGELFF. DNA of the CDR3: TGTGCCTCCACCCGGAGACAGGGGGCTATCACCGGGGAGCTGTTTTTT.

The chain recombines TRBV5-1 with TRBJ2-7; 11 positions agree with TRBD1. CDR3 length equals 20 residues. V dropped 0 bases and J dropped 0; count of bases not matched to a gene: 14. Germline loops: CDR1 SGHRS, CDR2 YFSETQ. The CDR3 protein is CASSLGYGQGASPVSYEQYF. In nucleotides, the CDR3 is TGCGCCAGCAGCTTGGGCTATGGACAGGGGGCCTCCCCGGTCTCCTACGAGCAGTACTTC.

This clone was counted only a few times. The chain recombines TRBV15 with TRBJ2-5; the match to TRBD2 covers 8 bases. Germline V gene data show CDR1 as LNHNV and CDR2 as YYDKDF (reference sequence). Trimming removed 5 bases from V and 5 bases from J; junction bases left unmatched: 7. CDR3 size: 14 residues. CDR3 DNA sequence: TGTGCCACCAGCGCACGGGGGGGCGGCGAGACCCAGTACTTC. Amino acid sequence: CATSARGGGETQYF.

The chain combines TRBV5-4 with TRBJ1-4; no clear D. Germline V lookup: CDR1 SGHNT, CDR2 YYREEE (reference sequence). Trimming pared 4 bases from V and 8 bases from J, leaving 18 bases between. The CDR3 runs 15 residues. The CDR3 here is CASSSPGRGGEKLFF. The CDR3 DNA sequence: TGTGCCAGCAGCAGCCCCGGGCGGGGAGGGGAAAAACTGTTTTTT.

This clone came up once. The rearrangement links TRBV5-4 to TRBJ1-2, with TRBD1 identical over 10 bases. Germline trimming cut 2 bases from V and 8 bases from J; bases unmatched to any gene: 6. CDR1 is SGHNT and CDR2 is YYREEE in the germline V gene (reference sequence). The CDR3 runs to 14 residues. This chain's CDR3 is CASSFAGTGEGYTF. DNA of the CDR3: TGTGCCAGCAGCTTTGCCGGGACAGGGGAAGGCTACACCTTC. The complete variable domain, with remaining parts taken from reference TRBV5-4 and TRBJ1-2, reads ETGVTQSPTHLIKTRGQQVTLRCSSQSGHNTVSWYQQALGQGPQFIFQYYREEENGRGNFPPRFSGLQFPNYSSELNVNALELDDSALYLCASSFAGTGEGYTFGSGTRLTVV.

The chain recombines TRBV19 with TRBJ2-7, with TRBD2 as a possible D gene (6 bases). The germline gives CDR1 LNHDA, CDR2 SQIVND (reference sequence). This CDR3 has 14 residues. V was pared by 3 bases and J by 7 bases, with 16 bases between. The DNA of the CDR3 is TGTGCCAGTAGTATTGGGCCGGGAGTGGAGGAGCAGTACTTC. Translation: CASSIGPGVEEQYF.

The rearrangement links TRBV7-2 to TRBJ1-1, with no clear D. CDR3 size: 12 residues. Trimming shortened V by 2 bases and J by 8 bases, and 9 bases separated the two germline ends. Germline assignment: CDR1 SGHTA and CDR2 FQGNSA. The CDR3 DNA reads TGTGCCAGCAGCTTATATCTACAGGAAGCTTTCTTT. Encoded protein: CASSLYLQEAFF.

The chain combines TRBV2 with TRBJ2-3; weak D call: TRBD2 (7 bases). With 0 bases removed from V and 1 base from J, the gap between germline ends came to 17 bases. Germline CDR1 SNHLY, CDR2 FYNNEI. The CDR3 has 18 residues. CDR3 bases: TGTGCCAGCAGTGAAGCGCTCGTCGTAGGGGGGGGCACAGATACGCAGTATTTT. This gives the protein CASSEALVVGGGTDTQYF.

This clone was found a few times. The rearrangement links TRBV30 to TRBJ2-1; 9 nucleotides align to TRBD1. This CDR3 is built from 14 residues. After removal of 5 bases from V and 6 bases from J, the junction contained 8 bases not matched to a gene. The germline V gene has CDR1 GTSNPN and CDR2 SVGIG (reference sequence). Here the CDR3 reads CAWEGQGWGNEQFF. CDR3 DNA: TGTGCCTGGGAGGGACAGGGATGGGGCAATGAGCAGTTCTTC.

The gene calls are TRBV7-2 and TRBJ1-1, with D tentatively TRBD1 (5 bases). The germline CDR1 and CDR2 sequences are SGHTA and FQGNSA. V was trimmed by 3 bases and J by 4 bases, leaving 18 bases between them. This CDR3 has 16 residues. The CDR3 protein is CASSFLTLPGGTEAFF. The DNA of the CDR3 is TGTGCCAGCAGCTTTCTGACATTACCGGGGGGCACTGAAGCTTTCTTT.

The gene calls are TRBV11-2 and TRBJ1-6; TRBD1 is a possible D gene (5 bases). CDR1 is SGHAT, CDR2 FQNNGV, per germline. The CDR3 length is 14 residues. The germline V and J ends were trimmed by 2 bases and 6 bases, with 8 bases remaining between them. Here the CDR3 DNA reads TGTGCCAGCAGCTTACAGGGTTTTAATTCACCCCTCCACTTT. As protein: CASSLQGFNSPLHF.

The V gene is TRBV7-8, the J gene TRBJ2-2; D remains unclear. CDR3 size: 13 residues. Between the trimmed V and J ends, which lost 2 bases and 9 bases, there was a span of 10 bases. Germline lookup yields CDR1 SGHVS and CDR2 FQNEAQ. The CDR3 DNA reads TGTGCCAGCAGCTTATCGGCATCCCGGGAGCTGTTTTTT. This sequence encodes CASSLSASRELFF.

This clone showed up just a few times. V and J are TRBV12-5 and TRBJ1-2; 7 nucleotides align to TRBD1. The CDR3 covers 14 residues. With V trimmed by 3 bases and J by 1 base, 2 bases remained unmatched. CDR1 is LGHNT and CDR2 is FRNRAP in the germline V gene. CDR3 amino acids: CASGLQGNNYGYTF. Written as DNA, the CDR3 is TGTGCTAGTGGTTTACAGGGGAATAACTATGGCTACACCTTC.

The chain employs TRBV5-1 and TRBJ1-2; weak D call: TRBD1 (5 bases). The CDR3 is 13 residues long. Germline CDR1 SGHRS, CDR2 YFSETQ. V was pared by 2 bases and J by 1 base, with 6 bases between. This CDR3 reads CASSFDSNYGYTF. The CDR3 DNA reads as TGCGCCAGCAGCTTCGACAGTAACTATGGCTACACCTTC.

The chain has TRBV5-5 and TRBJ2-1, with 7 nucleotides matching TRBD2. The CDR3 spans 17 residues. Germline V CDR1 and CDR2: SGHKS, YYEKEE (reference sequence). V lost 1 base, J lost 7 bases, and 14 bases stayed unmatched. Here the CDR3 reads CASSLRLVSGVYNEQFF. The DNA for the CDR3 is TGTGCCAGCAGCTTGAGGCTGGTGAGCGGGGTTTATAATGAGCAGTTCTTC.

This clone was counted a single time. This rearrangement joins TRBV7-9 to TRBJ2-5; no reliable D call. Trimming took off 4 bases at V and 5 bases at J, with 17 bases between the two ends. Germline CDR1 is SEHNR and CDR2 is FQNEAQ (reference sequence). This CDR3 contains 15 residues. CDR3 DNA: TGTGCCAGCAGCTCCCCCCGGGCATTTGGGGAGACCCAGTACTTC. Encoded protein: CASSSPRAFGETQYF.